The sequence of this T cell receptor (beta chain) was determined in a study of blood T cell repertoires in COVID-19. Turning to the study itself: Material from acute and convalescent COVID-19 was sourced from the United States, Italy and Spain.

Profiled with immunoSEQ multiplex PCR; TCRdb holds only in-frame clones, not every one. The sample gives some 60,000 clones, 65% to 90% of which show up once; roughly 10% is in the top ten. The CDR3 runs 15 residues. V lost 2 bases, J lost 2 bases, and 13 bases lay in between. The germline V gene encodes CDR1 SGHVS and CDR2 FQNEAQ. This clone came up a few times. During active infection, Seattle patients enrolled and were then monitored through disease. Input material: peripheral blood. The J gene is TRBJ2-7, the V gene TRBV7-8; the D gene is possibly TRBD2 (5 bases). The sequence was obtained from a man aged 50 to 59 with COVID-19, enrolled during active disease. The CDR3 DNA is TGTGCCAGCAGCTTAAATAGCGCCCAACCCTACGAGCAGTACTTC. Translation gives CASSLNSAQPYEQYF.